This record covers a single T cell receptor (beta chain). Its specificity is unknown. In this CDR3 the conserved last residue, phenylalanine or tryptophan, is missing, so a read error is likely. This sample is part of a study of CD8+CD57+ T cells in acquired aplastic anemia. The template used for profiling TCR beta VDJ and CDR3 was genomic DNA. TCRdb re-called the reads with MiXCR, one entry per CDR3 protein. This table holds approximately 300,000 distinct CDR3 sequences, roughly 61% found once. Sequencing involved patients with CD8+CD57+ cell expansion previously shown by flow cytometry. As a group, the patients uniformly had severe acquired aplastic anemia. General observations from the study: Comparison of patients with controls identified some 29 shared CD8+ CDR3 sequences.

Material: sorted CD4+, CD8+, or CD8+CD57+ T cells (not recorded which) from PBMCs. The source of this sequence is a human donor with aplastic anemia.

CDR3 loop: CSAGNSMTDTQYL. The CDR3 DNA reads as TGCAGTGCTGGGAATTCCATGACAGATACGCAGTATCTT. This chain connects TRBV20-1 to TRBJ2-3; D gene unclear. Germline-derived CDR1 and CDR2 are DFQATT and SNEGSKA (reference sequence). This CDR3 comprises 13 residues. V was clipped by 5 bases and J by 3 bases, with 12 bases between them.